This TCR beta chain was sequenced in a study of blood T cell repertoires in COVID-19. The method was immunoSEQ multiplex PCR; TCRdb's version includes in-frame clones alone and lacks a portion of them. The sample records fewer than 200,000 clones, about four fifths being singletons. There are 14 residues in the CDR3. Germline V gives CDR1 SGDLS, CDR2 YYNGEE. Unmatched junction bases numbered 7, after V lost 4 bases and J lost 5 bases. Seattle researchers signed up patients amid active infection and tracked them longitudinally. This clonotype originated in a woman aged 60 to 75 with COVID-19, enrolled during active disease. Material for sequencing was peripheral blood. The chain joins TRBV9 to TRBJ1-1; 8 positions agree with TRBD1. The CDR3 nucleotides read TGTGCCAGCAGCCCCAGGGGGCTGGGGACTGAAGCTTTCTTT. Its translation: CASSPRGLGTEAFF. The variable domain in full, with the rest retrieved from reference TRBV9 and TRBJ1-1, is DSGVTQTPKHLITATGQRVTLRCSPRSGDLSVYWYQQSLDQGLQFLIQYYNGEERAKGNILERFSAQQFPDLHSELNLSSLELGDSALYFCASSPRGLGTEAFFGQGTRLTVV.